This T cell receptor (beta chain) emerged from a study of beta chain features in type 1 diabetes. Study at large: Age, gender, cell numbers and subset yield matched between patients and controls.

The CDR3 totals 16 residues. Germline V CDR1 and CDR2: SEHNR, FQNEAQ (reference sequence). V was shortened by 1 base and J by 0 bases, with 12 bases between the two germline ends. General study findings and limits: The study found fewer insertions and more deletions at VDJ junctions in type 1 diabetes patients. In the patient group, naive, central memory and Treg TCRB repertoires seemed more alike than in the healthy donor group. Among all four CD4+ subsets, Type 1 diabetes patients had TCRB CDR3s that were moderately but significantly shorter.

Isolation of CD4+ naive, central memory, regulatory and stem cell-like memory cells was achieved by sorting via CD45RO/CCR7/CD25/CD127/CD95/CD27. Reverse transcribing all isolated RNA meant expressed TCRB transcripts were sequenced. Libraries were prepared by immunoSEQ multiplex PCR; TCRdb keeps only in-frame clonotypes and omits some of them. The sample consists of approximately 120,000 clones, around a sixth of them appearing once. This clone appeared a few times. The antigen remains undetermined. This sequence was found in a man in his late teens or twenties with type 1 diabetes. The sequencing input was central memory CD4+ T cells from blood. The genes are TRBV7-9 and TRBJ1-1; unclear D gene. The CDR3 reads CASSLGSGLLNTEAFF. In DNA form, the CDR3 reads TGTGCCAGCAGCTTAGGTTCAGGACTGTTGAACACTGAAGCTTTCTTT.